The 13 T cell receptor beta chains given below trace back to one sample, sequenced in a study of monozygotic twins with inflammatory bowel disease. TCRdb reanalyzed the 5' RACE reads, giving one entry per CDR3 protein sequence and no DNA. The sample has more than 350,000 distinct CDR3 sequences. The specimen sequenced was blood. Receptor source: a human donor with ulcerative colitis or Crohn's disease, or a healthy co-twin of an affected twin (not recorded which).

V usage is TRBV10-3 and J usage is TRBJ1-1. The CDR3 totals 14 residues. Germline CDR1 and CDR2: ENHRY and SYGVKD. The CDR3 sequence is CAIQARGESTEAFF.

The chain uses TRBV3-1 and TRBJ1-1. Looked up from germline, CDR1 is LGHDT and CDR2 is YNNKEL (reference sequence). The CDR3 contains 13 residues. CDR3 sequence: CASSQLWGTEAFF.

The CDR3 region is CASSTLTADEQFF. This chain links TRBV28 with TRBJ2-1; TCRdb's D gene call, TRBD2, goes unchecked for lack of DNA. Germline CDR1 reads MDHEN; CDR2 reads SYDVKM. The CDR3 has 13 residues.

The chain uses TRBV20-1 and TRBJ1-1. Germline V gene data show CDR1 as DFQATT and CDR2 as SNEGSKA (reference sequence). The CDR3 extends over 13 amino acids. The CDR3 loop reads CSVESTANTEAFF.

The chain links TRBV14 to TRBJ2-1; TCRdb proposes TRBD2, but this gene call is untestable without DNA. This CDR3 has 17 residues. Germline CDR1 SGHDN, CDR2 FVKESK. The CDR3 region is CASSQRRGLAGPNEQFF.

J is TRBJ1-2 and V is TRBV20-1; there is no DNA to check the TCRdb D call of TRBD1. Germline CDR1 DFQATT, CDR2 SNEGSKA (reference sequence). The CDR3 extends over 18 amino acids. CDR3 residues: CSARPSHSTGTLNYGYTF.

The J gene is TRBJ2-6, the V gene TRBV3-1; absent DNA, TCRdb's TRBD1 call cannot be checked. The CDR3 has 18 amino acids. Germline V gives CDR1 LGHDT, CDR2 YNNKEL (reference sequence). CDR3 residues: CASSQAGQGGSGANVLTF.

The chain employs TRBV5-1 and TRBJ2-1; TCRdb's assignment of TRBD2 cannot be checked, as there is no DNA. The CDR3 contains 15 residues. Germline CDR1 reads SGHRS; CDR2 reads YFSETQ. CDR3 sequence: CASSPVRASYNEQFF.

This chain uses TRBV11-2 with TRBJ2-1; the D call of TRBD1 rests on TCRdb alone, since no DNA is present to check it. The germline V gene encodes CDR1 SGHAT and CDR2 FQNNGV. CDR3 length: 13 residues. The CDR3 sequence: CASSWGGGNEQFF.

The chain uses TRBV2 and TRBJ1-4; the TCRdb D gene call, TRBD1, has no DNA to confirm it. The CDR3 length is 12 residues. CDR1 and CDR2 from the germline V gene are SNHLY and FYNNEI. The CDR3 reads CASLSVDGKLFF.

The V and J genes are TRBV5-1 and TRBJ2-3; TCRdb outputs TRBD1, but without DNA this stays unchecked. This CDR3 comprises 16 residues. The germline V gene encodes CDR1 SGHRS and CDR2 YFSETQ. CDR3 protein: CASSLSVAGGTDTQYF.

The rearrangement links TRBV5-1 to TRBJ1-1; TCRdb's D call of TRBD1 is untestable without DNA. Germline V gene data show CDR1 as SGHRS and CDR2 as YFSETQ. This CDR3 has 14 residues. CDR3: CASSLTTGSTEAFF.

The gene calls are TRBV7-9 and TRBJ2-2; TCRdb lists TRBD2, though no DNA is available to test this call. The germline V gene has CDR1 SEHNR and CDR2 FQNEAQ (reference sequence). The CDR3 covers 15 residues. CDR3 region: CASSLVAGRTGELFF. Based on the CDR3 plus reference TRBV7-9 and TRBJ2-2, the full variable domain is DTGVSQNPRHKITKRGQNVTFRCDPISEHNRLYWYRQTLGQGPEFLTYFQNEAQLEKSRLLSDRFSAERPKGSFSTLEIQRTEQGDSAMYLCASSLVAGRTGELFFGEGSRLTVL.